This passage covers 32 T cell receptor beta chains from one sample sequenced in a study of T cell changes during pregnancy in multiple sclerosis. The method was immunoSEQ multiplex PCR; TCRdb's version includes in-frame clones alone and lacks a portion of them. The table shows roughly 60,000 clones, with 90% occurring only once. The source was peripheral blood, collected in the second trimester of pregnancy. Source of these receptors: a female donor in good health, enrolled as a control in a pregnancy study.

J is TRBJ2-7 and V is TRBV19, with 11 bases matching TRBD1. The CDR3 is 16 amino acids. Germline assignment: CDR1 LNHDA and CDR2 SQIVND (reference sequence). Losses at the gene ends were 6 bases for V and 2 bases for J; bases not matched to a gene: 9. The DNA of the CDR3 is TGTGCCAGTAGCCCTAAGGACAGGGGGCGACCCTACGAGCAGTACTTC. Its translation: CASSPKDRGRPYEQYF.

This clone came up once. CDR3 residues: CASSGGINEQFF. CDR3 DNA: TGCGCCAGCAGTGGAGGTATTAATGAGCAGTTCTTC. This rearrangement joins TRBV5-1 to TRBJ2-1; a weak D match, TRBD2 (5 bases). Germline V gives CDR1 SGHRS, CDR2 YFSETQ. Trimming stripped 5 bases from V and 7 bases from J, with 10 bases between. The CDR3 contains 12 residues.

The chain links TRBV28 to TRBJ1-2, with TRBD1 identical over 10 bases. Germline assignment: CDR1 MDHEN and CDR2 SYDVKM. The CDR3 runs to 11 residues. The V gene end was trimmed by 8 bases and the J gene end by 6 bases; junction bases not matched to a gene: 0. In nucleotides, the CDR3 is TGTGCCAGCGGACAGGGGGATGGCTACACCTTC. Its translation: CASGQGDGYTF.

This sequence joins TRBV5-4 and TRBJ2-7, with TRBD1 as a possible D gene (6 bases). The CDR3 has 15 amino acids. Trimming cost V 4 bases and J 6 bases, with 20 bases left between them. Germline loops: CDR1 SGHNT, CDR2 YYREEE (reference sequence). The CDR3 loop is CASSPPGASIFEQYF. The CDR3 nucleotides are TGTGCCAGCAGCCCGCCAGGGGCATCGATTTTCGAGCAGTACTTC. The full variable domain, in which reference TRBV5-4 and TRBJ2-7 provide the parts outside the CDR3, is ETGVTQSPTHLIKTRGQQVTLRCSSQSGHNTVSWYQQALGQGPQFIFQYYREEENGRGNFPPRFSGLQFPNYSSELNVNALELDDSALYLCASSPPGASIFEQYFGPGTRLTVT.

The gene calls are TRBV27 and TRBJ2-7; D may be TRBD1 (5 bases). V lost 11 bases and J 4 bases, leaving 24 bases between the germline ends. Germline values: CDR1 MNHEY, CDR2 SMNVEV (reference sequence). The CDR3 totals 15 residues. The CDR3 is CAGPRGQFMSYEQYF. For the CDR3, the DNA is TGTGCCGGACCAAGAGGACAATTCATGTCGTACGAGCAGTACTTC.

The V call is TRBV6-1, the J call TRBJ1-4; 8 bases fit TRBD1. V gave up 3 bases and J gave up 8 bases; unmatched junction bases: 5. Germline lookup yields CDR1 MNHNS and CDR2 SASEGT. The CDR3 contains 14 residues. CDR3 bases: TGTGCCAGCAGTGAGGGACAGGAGAAAGAAAAACTGTTTTTT. It translates to CASSEGQEKEKLFF.

This sequence joins TRBV18 and TRBJ1-1; D is perhaps TRBD1 (5 bases). CDR3 size: 15 residues. Per the germline V gene, CDR1 is KGHSH and CDR2 is LQKENI. V lost 0 bases and J 3 bases, leaving 11 bases between the germline ends. CDR3 protein: CASSPPNRGDTEAFF. CDR3 DNA sequence: TGTGCCAGCTCACCACCTAATAGGGGTGACACTGAAGCTTTCTTT.

J is TRBJ2-1 and V is TRBV6-6, with TRBD1 identical over 9 bases. CDR1 is MNHNY and CDR2 is SVGAGI in the germline V gene (reference sequence). This CDR3 spans 13 amino acids. With 10 bases clipped from V and 9 bases from J, the junction kept 10 bases outside the gene matches. The CDR3 DNA follows: TGTGCCACGCGGGTGGGACAGGGCTTTGAGCAGTTCTTC. This translates into CATRVGQGFEQFF.

This chain connects TRBV28 to TRBJ2-4, with D perhaps TRBD2 (7 bases). V shed 3 bases and J shed 2 bases, with 11 bases lying between them. CDR1 is MDHEN, CDR2 SYDVKM, per germline. This CDR3 has 15 residues. The CDR3 region is CASSLGGLTKNIQYF. As DNA, the CDR3 is TGTGCCAGCAGTTTGGGGGGGCTTACCAAAAACATTCAGTACTTC.

The chain employs TRBV19 and TRBJ2-1; 7 nucleotides agree with TRBD2. The CDR3 extends over 15 amino acids. CDR1 LNHDA and CDR2 SQIVND come from the germline V gene (reference sequence). J gave up 6 bases and V 4 bases, and 9 bases lay outside the gene matches. The CDR3 nucleotides are TGTGCCAGTAGTAGGTCCGCGGGGGTCATCAATGAGCAGTTCTTC. Translating gives CASSRSAGVINEQFF.

The V call is TRBV10-3, the J call TRBJ2-7; 10 nucleotides agree with TRBD2. Germline V CDR1 and CDR2: ENHRY, SYGVKD. The V segment lost 2 bases and the J segment 6 bases; nucleotides outside the gene matches: 10. The CDR3 has 16 residues. CDR3 in DNA: TGTGCCATCAGTGAGCCCCTGGGCCTAGCGGGAGTCGAGCAGTACTTC. It specifies CAISEPLGLAGVEQYF.

J is TRBJ2-5 and V is TRBV5-4; a possible D gene is TRBD2 (7 bases). V lost 4 bases and J lost 2, with 12 bases in between. Germline CDR1 and CDR2: SGHNT and YYREEE (reference sequence). The CDR3 covers 14 residues. This CDR3 is CASSRGGPQETQYF. CDR3 sequence (DNA): TGTGCCAGCAGCCGCGGGGGCCCTCAAGAGACCCAGTACTTC.

The chain employs TRBV29-1 and TRBJ1-1; 7 bases are shared with TRBD1. In germline, CDR1 is SQVTM, CDR2 ANQGSEA. Trimming removed 7 bases from V and 0 bases from J; junction bases left unmatched: 8. The CDR3 extends over 14 amino acids. This CDR3 reads CSARGPGMNTEAFF. In nucleotides, the CDR3 is TGCAGCGCTAGGGGGCCGGGAATGAACACTGAAGCTTTCTTT.

This chain joins TRBV27 and TRBJ2-1, with TRBD2 identical over 9 bases. The CDR3 extends over 18 amino acids. Germline V gives CDR1 MNHEY, CDR2 SMNVEV (reference sequence). V was clipped by 5 bases and J by 1 base; unmatched bases: 12. CDR3 residues: CASSPLQIAGASYNEQFF. CDR3 nucleotide sequence: TGTGCCAGCAGTCCCCTCCAGATAGCGGGAGCTTCCTACAATGAGCAGTTCTTC.

The chain is built from TRBV28 and TRBJ1-1; D call uncertain. This CDR3 is 11 amino acids long. V was pared by 6 bases and J by 3 bases, with 5 bases between. The germline V gene has CDR1 MDHEN and CDR2 SYDVKM. The CDR3 here is CASREYTEAFF. As DNA, the CDR3 is TGTGCCAGCAGAGAGTACACTGAAGCTTTCTTT.

This clone was seen a few times. V usage is TRBV4-1 and J usage is TRBJ1-2; 10 nucleotides agree with TRBD1. The V gene's germline CDR1 is MGHRA and CDR2 YSYEKL. The CDR3 loop spans 16 amino acids. The trim removed 2 bases at V and 0 bases at J, leaving 3 bases unmatched. The DNA for the CDR3 is TGCGCCAGCAGCCAAACCGGACAGGGGGCTAACTATGGCTACACCTTC. Protein: CASSQTGQGANYGYTF.

The rearrangement links TRBV12-5 to TRBJ2-1, with TRBD2 as a possible D gene (5 bases). The CDR3 extends over 18 amino acids. The germline V and J ends were trimmed by 1 base and 0 bases, with 16 bases remaining between them. CDR1 LGHNT and CDR2 FRNRAP come from the germline V gene. This CDR3 is CASGLDLRGLTSYNEQFF. The DNA for the CDR3 is TGTGCTAGTGGTTTGGACCTCAGAGGACTTACCTCCTACAATGAGCAGTTCTTC.

V and J are TRBV29-1 and TRBJ2-7, with 9 bases that match TRBD1. Germline CDR1 is SQVTM and CDR2 is ANQGSEA. This CDR3 region has 12 residues. V gave up 6 bases and J gave up 5 bases; unmatched junction bases: 5. In nucleotides, the CDR3 is TGCAGCGTAAACAGGGGGCTTGACGAGCAGTACTTC. Its translation: CSVNRGLDEQYF.

The chain uses TRBV6-1 and TRBJ2-7; D is perhaps TRBD1 (6 bases). V was trimmed by 3 bases and J by 0 bases, leaving 12 bases between them. This CDR3 comprises 15 residues. CDR1 and CDR2 from the germline V gene are MNHNS and SASEGT. This CDR3 is CASSEETGSSYEQYF. The CDR3 DNA sequence: TGTGCCAGCAGTGAGGAGACAGGTAGCTCCTACGAGCAGTACTTC.

This chain uses TRBV5-4 with TRBJ2-2; 10 bases are a match to TRBD2. Germline-derived CDR1 and CDR2 are SGHNT and YYREEE (reference sequence). V lost 0 bases, J lost 9 bases, and 8 bases stayed unmatched. There are 16 residues in the CDR3. CDR3: CASSLDGLAGVRELFF. CDR3 nucleotide sequence: TGTGCCAGCAGCTTGGATGGGCTAGCGGGAGTGAGGGAGCTGTTTTTT.

V usage is TRBV27 and J usage is TRBJ2-1; 10 bases align to TRBD1. This CDR3 region has 16 residues. Germline V CDR1 and CDR2: MNHEY, SMNVEV (reference sequence). The V and J ends lost 4 bases and 6 bases, in that order; junction bases with no gene match: 9. Here the CDR3 DNA reads TGTGCCAGCAGTTCTTCCGGGACAGGGGTTATCAATGAGCAGTTCTTC. Protein: CASSSSGTGVINEQFF.

This chain connects TRBV30 to TRBJ2-1; the match to TRBD2 covers 8 bases. V lost 5 bases, J lost 2 bases, and 5 bases stayed unmatched. CDR1 GTSNPN and CDR2 SVGIG come from the germline V gene (reference sequence). This CDR3 has 14 residues. DNA for the CDR3: TGTGCCTGGGTCAAGCGGGGGACCTACAATGAGCAGTTCTTC. Residues: CAWVKRGTYNEQFF.

The rearrangement uses TRBV20-1 and TRBJ2-1; D not certain. Looked up from germline, CDR1 is DFQATT and CDR2 is SNEGSKA (reference sequence). Deletions cut 3 bases from V and 4 bases from J, with 4 bases between. The CDR3 contains 11 residues. CDR3 region: CSARAYNEQFF. CDR3 coding DNA: TGCAGTGCTAGGGCTTACAATGAGCAGTTCTTC.

This clone has only a few counts. This chain joins TRBV7-9 and TRBJ2-7; 12 nucleotides agree with TRBD1. The CDR3 is made up of 15 amino acids. Germline lookup yields CDR1 SEHNR and CDR2 FQNEAQ (reference sequence). Germline trimming cut 6 bases from V and 7 bases from J; bases unmatched to any gene: 10. The CDR3 protein is CASSLGQGAEGEQYF. DNA for the CDR3: TGTGCCAGCAGTTTGGGACAGGGGGCCGAGGGGGAGCAGTACTTC.

The rearrangement joins TRBV30 to TRBJ2-6; the D is unclear. The germline CDR1 and CDR2 sequences are GTSNPN and SVGIG (reference sequence). CDR3 length: 13 residues. V lost 4 bases and J 0 bases, leaving 4 bases between the germline ends. The CDR3 DNA follows: TGTGCCTGGAAATACTCTGGGGCCAACGTCCTGACTTTC. It yields the protein CAWKYSGANVLTF.

This chain joins TRBV29-1 and TRBJ1-5; TRBD1 matches 10 bases. The V and J ends lost 3 bases and 6 bases, in that order; junction bases with no gene match: 2. The CDR3 length is 13 residues. The germline gives CDR1 SQVTM, CDR2 ANQGSEA. The CDR3 loop reads CSVEWDRGQPQHF. CDR3 sequence (DNA): TGCAGCGTTGAGTGGGACAGGGGTCAGCCCCAGCATTTT.

V gene TRBV2 combines with J gene TRBJ2-1, with D tentatively TRBD2 (6 bases). The CDR3 has 17 amino acids. Germline values: CDR1 SNHLY, CDR2 FYNNEI. Trimming cost V 3 bases and J 5 bases, with 20 bases left between them. The CDR3 loop is CASSDRGTGVRDNEQFF. The CDR3 DNA reads as TGTGCCAGCAGTGACAGAGGTACGGGAGTGAGGGACAATGAGCAGTTCTTC.

As concerns this clone: The junction departs from germline at one end; a sequencing error may be responsible. V and J are TRBV7-7 and TRBJ2-1; 8 bases fit TRBD1. This CDR3 has 14 amino acids. Germline V gives CDR1 SSHAT, CDR2 FNYEAQ (reference sequence). CDR3 region: CASSRQGFGDEQFF. For the CDR3, the DNA is TGTGCTAGCAGCCGACAGGGGTTTGGCGATGAGCAGTTCTTC.

V usage is TRBV5-4 and J usage is TRBJ2-7; perhaps TRBD1 as D (5 bases). V was cut by 2 bases and J by 3 bases, with 9 bases left in between. Germline V CDR1 and CDR2: SGHNT, YYREEE (reference sequence). This CDR3 is 13 amino acids long. This chain's CDR3 is CASSFDSHYEQYF. The CDR3 DNA reads as TGTGCCAGCAGCTTCGACAGCCACTACGAGCAGTACTTC.

The rearrangement links TRBV21-1 to TRBJ2-7; TRBD2, the table's D call, lacks a check against the DNA. TRBV21-1 is reported as a pseudogene. The CDR3 has 14 amino acids. In DNA form, the CDR3 reads TGTGCCAGCAGCGTCCACTTCCGGGAGGAAGAGCAGTACTTC. This translates into CASSVHFREEEQYF.

The chain uses TRBV11-2 and TRBJ2-3; TRBD2 matches 12 bases. The CDR3 has 16 amino acids. From germline, CDR1 is SGHAT and CDR2 FQNNGV. The V gene end was trimmed by 2 bases and the J gene end by 4 bases; junction bases not matched to a gene: 4. CDR3 sequence: CASSLLPSGGADTQYF. The CDR3 DNA follows: TGTGCCAGCAGCTTACTTCCTAGCGGGGGGGCAGATACGCAGTATTTT. Full variable domain (remainder filled in from reference TRBV11-2 and TRBJ2-3): EAGVAQSPRYKIIEKRQSVAFWCNPISGHATLYWYQQILGQGPKLLIQFQNNGVVDDSQLPKDRFSAERLKGVDSTLKIQPAKLEDSAVYLCASSLLPSGGADTQYFGPGTRLTVL.

The genes are TRBV5-6 and TRBJ1-5; 7 positions match TRBD1. Germline V gives CDR1 SGHDT, CDR2 YYEEEE. With V trimmed by 3 bases and J by 7 bases, 7 bases remained unmatched. The CDR3 is 14 residues long. CDR3 bases: TGTGCCAGCAGCTCATTACAGGGGAGGCAGCCCCAGCATTTT. It translates to CASSSLQGRQPQHF.